One and the same sample provided the 10 T cell receptor beta chains below, sequenced in a study of molecular identifiers for immune sequencing clone quantification. A single record per CDR3 protein comes from TCRdb applying MiXCR to the PCR reads. The table shows 80,000 to 95,000 distinct CDR3 sequences, with around 20% occurring only once. Material for sequencing was naive CD8+ T cells from blood, with Jurkat cell RNA spiked in. Documented subset: FACS-sorted CD8+CD4-CCR7+CD45RA+ naive T cells. These receptors were obtained from a human donor in good health. Some libraries in this study had Jurkat cell RNA spiked in.

This clonotype has at least ten counts. The chain couples TRBV3-1 to TRBJ2-7, with D perhaps TRBD1 (5 bases). The germline V and J ends were trimmed by 4 bases and 2 bases, with 12 bases remaining between them. There are 14 residues in the CDR3. Per germline, CDR1 LGHDT and CDR2 YNNKEL (reference sequence). CDR3 nucleotide sequence: TGTGCCAGCAGCCTTGGGGCCCAAGCCTACGAGCAGTACTTC. Translated, it gives CASSLGAQAYEQYF.

Worth noting for this clonotype: A read error may be the cause here, since a much bigger clone is one base away. No conserved phenylalanine or tryptophan is present at the end of the CDR3, so a read error is the likely explanation. The chain has TRBV4-2 and TRBJ2-7; D not resolved. Germline V CDR1 and CDR2: LGHNA, YNFKEQ. V lost 4 bases to trimming and J lost 2 bases, with 15 bases between them. The CDR3 is 15 residues long. The CDR3 DNA reads TGTGCCAGCAGCCCATTGGGCCATCGAACCTACGAGCAGTACTCC. It translates to CASSPLGHRTYEQYS.

At least ten counts were recorded for this clonotype. An end of the junction does not agree with germline; a read error may underlie this. The rearrangement uses TRBV7-7 and TRBJ2-4; no definite D call. CDR3 length: 13 amino acids. CDR1 and CDR2 (germline): SSHAT, FNYEAQ (reference sequence). This CDR3 is CASSSGPRDIQYF. The CDR3 DNA reads TGTGCTAGCAGCTCTGGCCCACGGGACATTCAGTACTTC.

This clonotype has ten or more counts. The chain is built from TRBV20-1 and TRBJ2-7, with D tentatively TRBD1 (5 bases). The CDR3 spans 15 residues. Trimming shortened V by 3 bases and J by 0 bases, and 15 bases separated the two germline ends. Germline V gives CDR1 DFQATT, CDR2 SNEGSKA (reference sequence). The CDR3 coding sequence is TGCAGTGCTAGTGGTAGGGGCCAGAGCTCCTACGAGCAGTACTTC. Residues: CSASGRGQSSYEQYF.

V gene TRBV18 combines with J gene TRBJ1-5; 7 nucleotides match TRBD1. The CDR3 length is 19 residues. Germline V gives CDR1 KGHSH, CDR2 LQKENI. Trimming removed 3 bases from V and 0 bases from J; junction bases left unmatched: 14. The CDR3 here is CASSPEIRQGNYSNQPQHF. CDR3 bases: TGTGCCAGCTCACCCGAAATCAGACAGGGCAATTATAGCAATCAGCCCCAGCATTTT.

This clonotype appeared many times. J is TRBJ2-5 and V is TRBV6-2 or TRBV6-3; D perhaps matches TRBD1 (5 bases). From germline, CDR1 is MNHEY and CDR2 SVGEGT. The CDR3 has 14 residues. V was trimmed by 6 bases and J by 3 bases, leaving 14 bases between them. The CDR3 spells CASSRNQGKETQYF. CDR3 sequence (DNA): TGTGCCAGCAGCCGCAACCAGGGAAAAGAGACCCAGTACTTC.

This clonotype was counted at least ten times. The genes are TRBV6-5 and TRBJ2-7, with 7 nucleotides matching TRBD2. V dropped 5 bases and J dropped 5; count of bases not matched to a gene: 3. The CDR3 is 12 residues long. CDR1 MNHEY and CDR2 SVGAGI come from the germline V gene. CDR3 nucleotides: TGTGCCAGCAGTCTCGGGGGGAACGAGCAGTACTTC. It yields the protein CASSLGGNEQYF.

This clonotype came up many times. The chain is built from TRBV3-1 and TRBJ2-2, with D tentatively TRBD2 (6 bases). Trimming cost V 1 base and J 0 bases, with 15 bases left between them. From germline, CDR1 is LGHDT and CDR2 YNNKEL (reference sequence). CDR3 length equals 18 residues. The CDR3 region has the DNA TGTGCCAGCAGCCAAGTTCCTAGCGTGGCGACGAACACCGGGGAGCTGTTTTTT. The encoded protein is CASSQVPSVATNTGELFF.

This clonotype was observed many times. The chain has TRBV27 and TRBJ2-4; maybe TRBD1 (6 bases). This CDR3 comprises 15 residues. The germline gives CDR1 MNHEY, CDR2 SMNVEV (reference sequence). The V gene lost 6 bases and the J gene lost 3 bases, with 15 bases spanning the gap. The chain's CDR3 is CASRQGYTGKNIQYF. DNA of the CDR3: TGTGCCAGCAGACAGGGATACACGGGCAAAAACATTCAGTACTTC.

This clonotype was observed at least ten times. This chain joins TRBV6-2 or TRBV6-3 and TRBJ1-4; the D gene is possibly TRBD1 (5 bases). CDR3 length equals 12 residues. Germline CDR1 is MNHEY and CDR2 is SVGEGT. Trimming stripped 2 bases from V and 14 bases from J, with 12 bases between. CDR3 in DNA: TGTGCCAGCAGTTACCCGACCGGGGACCTGTTTTTT. Its translation is CASSYPTGDLFF.